The clone carrying this TCR beta chain has at least ten counts. Antigen: not known. This sample is part of a study of Graves' ophthalmopathy and Graves' hyperthyroidism. Whole-study findings and limits: Ophthalmopathy cases were distinguished from stable hyperthyroidism by a 13-signature model, reaching approximately 88% sensitivity and around 80% specificity.

Amplification from RNA transcripts yielded the TCR beta CDR3 regions. HTBI primers were employed in first-round RT-PCR, then a second-round multiplex PCR followed. TCRdb fed the multiplex PCR reads into MiXCR, producing one record per CDR3 protein. The sample consists of approximately 700,000 distinct CDR3 sequences, about 41% of them appearing once. Trimming left V 4 bases short and J 5 bases short, with 11 bases between. The germline V gene encodes CDR1 SQVTM and CDR2 ANQGSEA. This CDR3 is built from 12 residues. The rearrangement links TRBV29-1 to TRBJ2-5, with D perhaps being TRBD1 or TRBD2 (5 bases each). The sequencing sample was made of peripheral blood. The receptor was derived from an adult man with Graves' ophthalmopathy. The CDR3 DNA reads TGCAGCGTTGGGGGTGGGGGTGAGACCCAGTACTTC. Its protein is CSVGGGGETQYF.